Each of the 11 T cell receptor beta chains below was sequenced from the same sample in a study of T cells in localized non-small cell lung cancer. Produced via immunoSEQ multiplex PCR; TCRdb's table is partial and in-frame only. In the table there are fewer than 100,000 clones, over 80% of which are singletons. The sample in question was peripheral blood, obtained before any cancer treatment. Receptors originate from a man aged 35-69 years with stage I squamous cell lung carcinoma.

The rearrangement links TRBV6-5 to TRBJ1-1; no reliable D call. Trimming removed 6 bases from V and 1 base from J, with 9 bases in between. The CDR3 is 13 residues long. Germline assignment: CDR1 MNHEY and CDR2 SVGAGI. In DNA form, the CDR3 reads TGTGCCAGCAGCCTGGGTAAGAACACTGAAGCTTTCTTT. This encodes CASSLGKNTEAFF.

V usage is TRBV5-1 and J usage is TRBJ2-7; D gene ambiguous. The CDR3 has 13 amino acids. The germline gives CDR1 SGHRS, CDR2 YFSETQ. Trimming took 4 bases from V and 5 from J, leaving 13 bases between them. In DNA, the CDR3 is TGCGCCAGCAGCCAGGCCTTTCGCGACGAGCAGTACTTC. It yields the protein CASSQAFRDEQYF.

The rearrangement uses TRBV29-1 and TRBJ2-1, with D unresolved. Looked up from germline, CDR1 is SQVTM and CDR2 is ANQGSEA. Trimming cost V 2 bases and J 10 bases, with 12 bases left between them. The CDR3 is made up of 12 amino acids. CDR3 amino acids: CSVERVLGEQFF. Written as DNA, the CDR3 is TGCAGCGTTGAAAGGGTCCTCGGGGAGCAGTTCTTC.

The chain has TRBV4-3 and TRBJ1-3, with D uncertain. The CDR3 runs to 16 residues. Germline lookup yields CDR1 LGHNA and CDR2 YSLEER. The ends were cut back, 0 bases at V and 2 bases at J, with 11 bases in the middle. The CDR3 region is CASSQESSRPGNTIYF. CDR3 DNA: TGCGCCAGCAGCCAAGAGAGTTCGCGGCCTGGAAACACCATATATTTT.

This rearrangement joins TRBV4-3 to TRBJ1-4; the match to TRBD1 covers 9 bases. CDR1 LGHNA and CDR2 YSLEER come from the germline V gene. The V segment lost 4 bases and the J segment 8 bases; nucleotides outside the gene matches: 5. This CDR3 is 14 amino acids long. The CDR3 reads CASSPGQGWEKLFF. CDR3 sequence (DNA): TGCGCCAGCAGCCCAGGACAGGGGTGGGAAAAACTGTTTTTT.

This sequence joins TRBV6-5 and TRBJ2-7; 8 bases match TRBD1. CDR3 length: 14 residues. Germline-derived CDR1 and CDR2 are MNHEY and SVGAGI. V lost 8 bases to trimming and J lost 0 bases; unmatched junction nucleotides: 6. CDR3 in amino acids: CASLRDRSSYEQYF. CDR3 nucleotides: TGTGCCAGCTTGAGGGACAGGAGCTCCTACGAGCAGTACTTC.

CDR3 loop: CASSGGQGEALRSEKLFF. The CDR3 DNA reads as TGTGCCAGCAGCGGGGGACAAGGAGAAGCCTTGAGGAGCGAAAAACTGTTTTTT. The genes are TRBV9 and TRBJ1-4; D possibly corresponds to TRBD1 (6 bases). Germline loops: CDR1 SGDLS, CDR2 YYNGEE. V was shortened by 3 bases and J by 8 bases, with 26 bases between the two germline ends. The CDR3 is made up of 18 amino acids. The full variable domain, in which reference TRBV9 and TRBJ1-4 provide the parts outside the CDR3, is DSGVTQTPKHLITATGQRVTLRCSPRSGDLSVYWYQQSLDQGLQFLIQYYNGEERAKGNILERFSAQQFPDLHSELNLSSLELGDSALYFCASSGGQGEALRSEKLFFGSGTQLSVL.

CDR3 in amino acids: CASTSRGGEAFF. As DNA, the CDR3 is TGTGCCAGCACCTCCCGGGGGGGTGAAGCTTTCTTT. This chain links TRBV7-9 with TRBJ1-1; D perhaps matches TRBD1 (5 bases). V was trimmed by 7 bases and J by 7 bases, leaving 13 bases between them. The CDR3 spans 12 residues. Germline values: CDR1 SEHNR, CDR2 FQNEAQ (reference sequence). Combining the CDR3 with reference TRBV7-9 and TRBJ1-1 gives the whole variable domain DTGVSQNPRHKITKRGQNVTFRCDPISEHNRLYWYRQTLGQGPEFLTYFQNEAQLEKSRLLSDRFSAERPKGSFSTLEIQRTEQGDSAMYLCASTSRGGEAFFGQGTRLTVV.

The J gene is TRBJ2-5, the V gene TRBV5-1, with D perhaps matching TRBD1 (6 bases). CDR3 length: 18 residues. The ends were cut back, 4 bases at V and 4 bases at J, with 26 bases in the middle. Germline V gene data show CDR1 as SGHRS and CDR2 as YFSETQ. CDR3 sequence reads: CASSPPGNSGGQGETQYF. Written as DNA, the CDR3 is TGCGCCAGCAGCCCCCCTGGTAACTCTGGGGGCCAGGGAGAGACCCAGTACTTC.

The chain uses TRBV5-1 and TRBJ1-1; D ambiguous. V lost 0 bases and J lost 1, with 4 bases in between. This CDR3 has 13 amino acids. Germline V gives CDR1 SGHRS, CDR2 YFSETQ. CDR3 sequence: CASSLGSNTEAFF. CDR3 nucleotides: TGCGCCAGCAGCTTGGGGTCGAACACTGAAGCTTTCTTT. The full variable domain, with the rest looked up from reference TRBV5-1 and TRBJ1-1, is KAGVTQTPRYLIKTRGQQVTLSCSPISGHRSVSWYQQTPGQGLQFLFEYFSETQRNKGNFPGRFSGRQFSNSRSEMNVSTLELGDSALYLCASSLGSNTEAFFGQGTRLTVV.

The chain carries TRBV7-2 and TRBJ1-2; D is uncertain. The CDR3 totals 12 residues. Germline V gene data show CDR1 as SGHTA and CDR2 as FQGNSA. V lost 7 bases and J lost 10, with 16 bases in between. CDR3 region: CASTNGLGLYTF. CDR3 bases: TGTGCCAGCACTAACGGACTCGGGCTCTACACCTTC.